This T cell receptor beta chain was retrieved from a study of control samples from healthy donors and cancer patients. Germline loops: CDR1 MGHRA, CDR2 YSYEKL. This CDR3 has 15 residues. The ends were cut back, 1 base at V and 7 bases at J, with 17 bases in the middle. This table comes from immunoSEQ multiplex PCR, and its TCRdb copy is limited to in-frame clones, with some not included. The table lists about 10,000 clones, roughly 90% of them singletons. Sequences were obtained from PBMCs. This receptor was obtained from a man aged 55 to 70 with colorectal cancer. The chain employs TRBV4-1 and TRBJ2-7; D is possibly TRBD1 (5 bases). Here the CDR3 DNA reads TGCGCCAGCAGCCAAGCCAAGCGCGCTAGGGGAGAGCAGTACTTC. It specifies CASSQAKRARGEQYF.